One T cell receptor (beta chain) is described in this entry. What it recognizes is unknown. Unmatched junction bases numbered 5, after V lost 1 base and J lost 5 bases. Per the germline V gene, CDR1 is SGHVS and CDR2 is FQNEAQ. The CDR3 is made up of 15 amino acids. These data are taken from a study of shared clonotypes between healthy human individuals. The study, taken as a whole, reports: There were few donors, and this limited the genetic and exposure-history diversity represented.

Naive CD8 populations comprised CD45RO-negative cells positively selected for CCR7, excluding terminally differentiated effector memory CD45RA+ cells. HIV-negative, healthy adults without recent acute infections or vaccinations were the donors. Every subset had its genomic DNA shared out evenly among several immunoSEQ plates. The data were produced by immunoSEQ multiplex PCR, yet TCRdb's version contains in-frame clones alone and is incomplete. The sample has about 2 million clones; about 94% are singletons. What was sequenced was naive CD8+ T cells sorted from blood. The gene calls are TRBV7-8 and TRBJ1-2, with 9 bases identical to TRBD1. This receptor was taken from a man aged 18 to 30 in good health. The CDR3 region has the DNA TGTGCCAGCAGCTTAGTTACAGGGGGCTTGTATGGCTACACCTTC. Translated: CASSLVTGGLYGYTF.